This TCR beta chain was documented in a study of a mutant IDH1 vaccine in newly diagnosed glioma. Turning to the study itself: Receipt of radiotherapy, temozolomide, or both preceded the study, and most received both.

The germline gives CDR1 SGHRS, CDR2 YFSETQ. The V gene end was trimmed by 4 bases and the J gene end by 5 bases; junction bases not matched to a gene: 3. CDR3 length: 13 amino acids. Regarding this clone: Its matching antigen is unknown.

The time point here: week 23, last vaccination. Topical imiquimod accompanied each vaccine dose, which consisted of 300 ug of mutant IDH1 20-mer peptide. Assay used: immunoSEQ multiplex PCR; TCRdb lists only in-frame clones, some missing. Found here are 25,000 to 35,000 clones, 88% of them singletons; the top ten hold less than 3%. V is TRBV5-1 and J is TRBJ1-5, with 7 bases lining up with TRBD1. The TCR comes from a middle-aged man with glioma. The sequencing used PBMCs, collected from a glioma patient whose treatment included an IDH1 peptide vaccine. CDR3 nucleotide sequence: TGCGCCAGCAGCGTAGACAGGGATCAGCCCCAGCATTTT. It specifies CASSVDRDQPQHF.